Following are 5 T cell receptor beta chains from one sample sequenced in a study of blood T cells in healthy people across ages. Then a second PCR, running roughly 7 to 11 cycles, was carried out with a sample-barcoded 5' primer and a J-beta primer mix. TCRdb redid the calling of the 5' RACE reads with MiXCR, one entry per CDR3 protein. In the table there are about 900,000 distinct CDR3 sequences, around 68% of which are singletons. The sequencing sample was made of blood. These receptors all come from a man aged 25 to 40 in good health.

The J gene is TRBJ2-5, the V gene TRBV20-1, with a tentative D call TRBD1 (6 bases). This CDR3 spans 13 amino acids. Germline values: CDR1 DFQATT, CDR2 SNEGSKA (reference sequence). V lost 0 bases and J 4 bases, leaving 9 bases between the germline ends. In nucleotides, the CDR3 is TGCAGTGCTAGAGAGGGGGCTGGAGAGACCCAGTACTTC. This gives the protein CSAREGAGETQYF.

This CDR3 reads CSARGLAGSDEQFF. The CDR3 DNA follows: TGCAGTGCGCGGGGACTAGCGGGGAGCGATGAGCAGTTCTTC. The V and J genes are TRBV20-1 and TRBJ2-1; 13 bases align to TRBD2. This CDR3 comprises 14 residues. CDR1 DFQATT and CDR2 SNEGSKA come from the germline V gene (reference sequence). J gave up 8 bases and V 6 bases, and 7 bases lay outside the gene matches.

This clonotype has only one observation. V usage is TRBV4-2 and J usage is TRBJ1-1; maybe TRBD1 (5 bases). Germline CDR1 and CDR2: LGHNA and YNFKEQ. The CDR3 consists of 14 residues. Trimming cost V 0 bases and J 3 bases, with 8 bases left between them. The CDR3 DNA sequence: TGTGCCAGCAGCCAAGATTGGGGGGACACTGAAGCTTTCTTT. This sequence encodes CASSQDWGDTEAFF.

The V and J genes are TRBV7-3 and TRBJ2-2; D is tentatively TRBD1 or TRBD2 (6 bases each). There are 16 residues in the CDR3. CDR1 and CDR2 from the germline V gene are SGHTA and FQGTGA. V was clipped by 2 bases and J by 6 bases, with 16 bases between them. CDR3 coding DNA: TGTGCCAGCAGCTTATGGGGGGCGGTCGGTCCCGGGGAGCTGTTTTTT. It is translated as CASSLWGAVGPGELFF.

This clonotype has only a few counts. This chain uses TRBV7-6 with TRBJ2-4; 9 bases agree with TRBD2. V gave up 2 bases and J gave up 3 bases; unmatched junction bases: 8. Germline loops: CDR1 SGHVS, CDR2 FNYEAQ. The CDR3 sequence is 17 residues long. In nucleotides, the CDR3 is TGTGCCAGCAGCTTATATGGCGGGGGGGTAGACAAAAACATTCAGTACTTC. Translated, it gives CASSLYGGGVDKNIQYF.